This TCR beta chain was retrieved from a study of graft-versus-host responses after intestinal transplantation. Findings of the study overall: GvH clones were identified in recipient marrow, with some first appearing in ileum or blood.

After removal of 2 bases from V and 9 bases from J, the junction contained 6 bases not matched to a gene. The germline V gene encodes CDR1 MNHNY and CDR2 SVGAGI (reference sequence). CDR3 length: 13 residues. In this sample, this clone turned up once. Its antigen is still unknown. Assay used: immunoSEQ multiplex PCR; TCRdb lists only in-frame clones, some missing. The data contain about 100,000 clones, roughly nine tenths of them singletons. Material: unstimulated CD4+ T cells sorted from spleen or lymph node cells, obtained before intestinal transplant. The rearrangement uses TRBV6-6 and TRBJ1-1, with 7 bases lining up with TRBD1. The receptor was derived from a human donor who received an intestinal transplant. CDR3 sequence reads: CASSYGTAGQAFF. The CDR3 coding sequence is TGTGCCAGCAGTTACGGGACAGCCGGCCAAGCTTTCTTT.